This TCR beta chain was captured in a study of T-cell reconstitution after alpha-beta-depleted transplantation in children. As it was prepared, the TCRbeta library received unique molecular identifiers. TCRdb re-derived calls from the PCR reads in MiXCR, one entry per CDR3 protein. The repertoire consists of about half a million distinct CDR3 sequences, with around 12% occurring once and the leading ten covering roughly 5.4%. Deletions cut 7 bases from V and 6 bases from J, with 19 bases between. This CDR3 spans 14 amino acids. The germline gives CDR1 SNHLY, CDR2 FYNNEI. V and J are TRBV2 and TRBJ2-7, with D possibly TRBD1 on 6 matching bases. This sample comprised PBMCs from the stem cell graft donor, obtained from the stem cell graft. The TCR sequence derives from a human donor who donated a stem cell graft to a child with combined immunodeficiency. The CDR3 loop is CASNLPWQGSEQYF. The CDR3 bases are TGTGCCAGCAATCTCCCGTGGCAGGGGAGCGAGCAGTACTTC.